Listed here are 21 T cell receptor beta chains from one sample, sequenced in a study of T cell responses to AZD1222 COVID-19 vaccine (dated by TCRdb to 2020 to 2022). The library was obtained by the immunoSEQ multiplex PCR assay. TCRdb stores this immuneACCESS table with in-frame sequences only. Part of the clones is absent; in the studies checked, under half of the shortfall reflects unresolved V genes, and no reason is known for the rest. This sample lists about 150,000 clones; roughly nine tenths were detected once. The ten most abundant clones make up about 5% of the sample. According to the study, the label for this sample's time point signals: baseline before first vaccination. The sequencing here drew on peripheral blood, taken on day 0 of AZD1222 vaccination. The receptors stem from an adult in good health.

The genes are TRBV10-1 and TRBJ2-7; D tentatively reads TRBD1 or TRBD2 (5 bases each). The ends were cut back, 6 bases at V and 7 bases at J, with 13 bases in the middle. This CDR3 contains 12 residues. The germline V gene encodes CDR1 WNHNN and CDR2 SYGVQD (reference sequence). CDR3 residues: CASSDGAREQYF. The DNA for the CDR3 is TGCGCCAGCAGCGACGGGGCGCGGGAGCAGTACTTC.

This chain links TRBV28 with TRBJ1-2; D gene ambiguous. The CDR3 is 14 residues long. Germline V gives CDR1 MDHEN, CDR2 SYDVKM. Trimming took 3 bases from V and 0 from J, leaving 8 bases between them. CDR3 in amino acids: CASSLLIANYGYTF. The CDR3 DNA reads TGTGCCAGCAGTTTGTTGATTGCTAACTATGGCTACACCTTC.

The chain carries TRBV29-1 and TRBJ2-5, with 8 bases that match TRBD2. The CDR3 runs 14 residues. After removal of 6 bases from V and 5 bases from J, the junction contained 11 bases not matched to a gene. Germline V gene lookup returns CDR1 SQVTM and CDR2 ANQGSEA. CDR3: CSVSPGGGSETQYF. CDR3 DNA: TGCAGCGTCAGCCCCGGGGGGGGCTCGGAGACCCAGTACTTC.

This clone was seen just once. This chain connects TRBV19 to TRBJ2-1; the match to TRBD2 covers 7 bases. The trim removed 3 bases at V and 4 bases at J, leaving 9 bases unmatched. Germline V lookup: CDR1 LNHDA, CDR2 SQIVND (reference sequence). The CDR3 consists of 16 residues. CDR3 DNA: TGTGCCAGTAGTATGATGCTAGCGGAGGGGTACAATGAGCAGTTCTTC. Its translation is CASSMMLAEGYNEQFF. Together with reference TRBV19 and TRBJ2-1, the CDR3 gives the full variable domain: DGGITQSPKYLFRKEGQNVTLSCEQNLNHDAMYWYRQDPGQGLRLIYYSQIVNDFQKGDIAEGYSVSREKKESFPLTVTSAQKNPTAFYLCASSMMLAEGYNEQFFGPGTRLTVL.

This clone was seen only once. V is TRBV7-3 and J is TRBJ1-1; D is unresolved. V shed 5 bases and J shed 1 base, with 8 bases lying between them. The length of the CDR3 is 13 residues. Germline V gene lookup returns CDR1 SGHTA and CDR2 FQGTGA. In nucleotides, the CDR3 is TGTGCCAGCAGCGCAAGCCAGAACACTGAAGCTTTCTTT. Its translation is CASSASQNTEAFF.

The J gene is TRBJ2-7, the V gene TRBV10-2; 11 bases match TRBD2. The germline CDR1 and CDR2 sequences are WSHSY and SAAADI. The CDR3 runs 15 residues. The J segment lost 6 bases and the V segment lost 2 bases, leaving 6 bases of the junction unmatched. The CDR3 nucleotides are TGCGCCAGCAGTGAGGCCTTAGCGGGAGGGCGCGAGCAGTACTTC. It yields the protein CASSEALAGGREQYF.

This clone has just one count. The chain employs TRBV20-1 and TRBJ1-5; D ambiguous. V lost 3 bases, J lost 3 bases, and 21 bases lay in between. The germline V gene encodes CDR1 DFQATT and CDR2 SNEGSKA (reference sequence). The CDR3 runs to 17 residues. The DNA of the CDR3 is TGCAGTGCTAGTCGCCAGGTGAGGATCGGAAACAATCAGCCCCAGCATTTT. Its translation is CSASRQVRIGNNQPQHF.

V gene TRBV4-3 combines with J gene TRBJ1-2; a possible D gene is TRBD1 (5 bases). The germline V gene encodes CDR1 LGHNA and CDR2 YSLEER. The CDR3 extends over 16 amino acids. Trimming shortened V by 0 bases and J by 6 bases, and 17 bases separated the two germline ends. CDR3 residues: CASSQDYNSWGDGYTF. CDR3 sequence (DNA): TGCGCCAGCAGCCAAGATTATAACAGTTGGGGGGATGGCTACACCTTC.

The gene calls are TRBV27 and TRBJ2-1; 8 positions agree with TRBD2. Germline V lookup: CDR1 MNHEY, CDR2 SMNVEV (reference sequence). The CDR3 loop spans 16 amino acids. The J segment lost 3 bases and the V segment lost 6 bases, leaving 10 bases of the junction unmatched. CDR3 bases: TGTGCCAGCAGCCCAACGGCGGGAGGAATCTACAATGAGCAGTTCTTC. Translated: CASSPTAGGIYNEQFF.

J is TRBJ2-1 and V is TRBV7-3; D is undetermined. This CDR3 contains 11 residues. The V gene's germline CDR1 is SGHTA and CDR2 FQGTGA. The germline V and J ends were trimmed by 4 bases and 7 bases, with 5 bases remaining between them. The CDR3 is CASSSGNEQFF. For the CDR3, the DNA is TGTGCCAGCAGCTCCGGGAATGAGCAGTTCTTC.

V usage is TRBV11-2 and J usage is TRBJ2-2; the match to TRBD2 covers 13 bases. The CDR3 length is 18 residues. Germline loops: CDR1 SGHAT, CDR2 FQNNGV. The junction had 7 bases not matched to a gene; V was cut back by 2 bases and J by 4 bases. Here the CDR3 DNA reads TGTGCCAGCAGCTTACTTACTAGCGGGAGGGCTTTCACCGGGGAGCTGTTTTTT. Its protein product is CASSLLTSGRAFTGELFF. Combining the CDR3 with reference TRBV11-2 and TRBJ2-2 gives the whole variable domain EAGVAQSPRYKIIEKRQSVAFWCNPISGHATLYWYQQILGQGPKLLIQFQNNGVVDDSQLPKDRFSAERLKGVDSTLKIQPAKLEDSAVYLCASSLLTSGRAFTGELFFGEGSRLTVL.

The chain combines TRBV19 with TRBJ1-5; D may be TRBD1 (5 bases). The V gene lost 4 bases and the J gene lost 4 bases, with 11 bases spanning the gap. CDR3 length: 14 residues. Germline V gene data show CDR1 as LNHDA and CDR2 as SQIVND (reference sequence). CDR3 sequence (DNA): TGTGCCAGTAGTAGACAGATCACAAATCAGCCCCAGCATTTT. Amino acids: CASSRQITNQPQHF.

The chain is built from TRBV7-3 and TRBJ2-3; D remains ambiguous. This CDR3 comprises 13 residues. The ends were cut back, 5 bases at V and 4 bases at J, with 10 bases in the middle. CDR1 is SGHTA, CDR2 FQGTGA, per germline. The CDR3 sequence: CASSVNFPDTQYF. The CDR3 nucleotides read TGTGCCAGCAGCGTAAACTTCCCAGATACGCAGTATTTT.

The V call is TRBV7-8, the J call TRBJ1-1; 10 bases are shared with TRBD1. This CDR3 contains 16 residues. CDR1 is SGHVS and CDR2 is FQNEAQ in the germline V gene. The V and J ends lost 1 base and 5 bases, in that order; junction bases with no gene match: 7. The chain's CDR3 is CASSLGVGQGGTEAFF. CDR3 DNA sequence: TGTGCCAGCAGCTTAGGGGTCGGACAGGGGGGAACTGAAGCTTTCTTT.

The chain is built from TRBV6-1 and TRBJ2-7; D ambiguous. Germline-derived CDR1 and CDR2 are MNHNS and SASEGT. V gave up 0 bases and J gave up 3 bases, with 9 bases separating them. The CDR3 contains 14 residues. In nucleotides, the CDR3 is TGTGCCAGCAGTGAAGCCCAGGACGGCTACGAGCAGTACTTC. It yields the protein CASSEAQDGYEQYF.

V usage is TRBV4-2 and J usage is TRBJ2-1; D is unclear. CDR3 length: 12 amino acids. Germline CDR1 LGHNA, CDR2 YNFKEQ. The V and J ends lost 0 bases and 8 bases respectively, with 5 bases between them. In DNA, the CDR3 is TGTGCCAGCAGCCAAGATAGAGATGAGCAGTTCTTC. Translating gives CASSQDRDEQFF.

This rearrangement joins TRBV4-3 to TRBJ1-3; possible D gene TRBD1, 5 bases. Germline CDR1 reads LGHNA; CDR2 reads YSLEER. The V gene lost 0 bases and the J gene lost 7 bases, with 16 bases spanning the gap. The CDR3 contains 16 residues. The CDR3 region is CASSQELRFAGNTIYF. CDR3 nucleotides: TGCGCCAGCAGCCAAGAGTTGAGGTTCGCAGGGAACACCATATATTTT.

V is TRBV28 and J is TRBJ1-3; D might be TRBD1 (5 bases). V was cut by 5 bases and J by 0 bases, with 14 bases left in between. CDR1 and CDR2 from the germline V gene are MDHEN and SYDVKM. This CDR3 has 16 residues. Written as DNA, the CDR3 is TGTGCCAGCAGTGTTAAGAGGACATACTCTGGAAACACCATATATTTT. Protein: CASSVKRTYSGNTIYF.

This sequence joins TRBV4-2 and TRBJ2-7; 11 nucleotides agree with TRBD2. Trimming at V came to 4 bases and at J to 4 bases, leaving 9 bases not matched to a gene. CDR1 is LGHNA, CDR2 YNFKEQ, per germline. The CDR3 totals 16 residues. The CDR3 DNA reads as TGTGCCAGCAGCCCAGCTGTCGGGACTAGCGGATACGAGCAGTACTTC. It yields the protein CASSPAVGTSGYEQYF.

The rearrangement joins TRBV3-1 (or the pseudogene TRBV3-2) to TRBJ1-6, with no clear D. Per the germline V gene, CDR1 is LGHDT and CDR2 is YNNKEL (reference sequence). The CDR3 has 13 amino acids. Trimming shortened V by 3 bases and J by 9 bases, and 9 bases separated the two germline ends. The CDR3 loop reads CASSQGSGSPLHF. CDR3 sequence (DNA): TGTGCCAGCAGCCAGGGATCTGGTTCACCCCTCCACTTT.

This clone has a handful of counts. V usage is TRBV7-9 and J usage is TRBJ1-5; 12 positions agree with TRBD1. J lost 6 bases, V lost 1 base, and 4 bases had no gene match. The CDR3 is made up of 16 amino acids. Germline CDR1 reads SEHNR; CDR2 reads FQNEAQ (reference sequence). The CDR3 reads CASSLGRDRGLQPQHF. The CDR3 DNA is TGTGCCAGCAGCTTAGGACGGGACAGGGGGCTTCAGCCCCAGCATTTT.